Below are 3 T cell receptor beta chains sequenced from a single sample in a study of cytomegalovirus exposure and HLA in healthy donors. Primers included in the PCR were 60 Vbeta and 13 Jbeta primers. Measured with immunoSEQ multiplex PCR; TCRdb has only the in-frame clones, and not every one. The table lists about 120,000 clones, 75% to 90% of them singletons, with approximately 8.8% in the top ten. The sequenced sample was PBMCs. Receptor source: a female donor in good health and CMV-seropositive.

This clone has just one count. Here the CDR3 reads CASSRIEGATEAFF. As DNA, the CDR3 is TGTGCCAGCAGCCGGATCGAGGGGGCAACTGAAGCTTTCTTT. This chain links TRBV11-2 with TRBJ1-1; 7 nucleotides align to TRBD1. The V and J ends lost 5 bases and 5 bases, in that order; junction bases with no gene match: 8. Germline V gene lookup returns CDR1 SGHAT and CDR2 FQNNGV. CDR3 size: 14 residues.

V usage is TRBV4-1 and J usage is TRBJ2-7, with D tentatively TRBD1 (5 bases). The CDR3 sequence is 14 residues long. The germline V and J ends were trimmed by 4 bases and 3 bases, with 13 bases remaining between them. CDR1 is MGHRA and CDR2 is YSYEKL in the germline V gene. CDR3 region: CASSPPQGSYEQYF. The DNA of the CDR3 is TGCGCCAGCAGCCCACCGCAGGGCAGCTACGAGCAGTACTTC.

The chain uses TRBV6-1 and TRBJ1-1; tentative D call: TRBD1 (5 bases). Germline V gene sequence: CDR1 MNHNS, CDR2 SASEGT. V dropped 3 bases and J dropped 10 bases, with 18 bases sitting between them. The CDR3 has 14 residues. DNA of the CDR3: TGTGCCAGCAGTGACCAAAAGGCCAGGGTTGGAGCTTTCTTT. This encodes CASSDQKARVGAFF.